These 17 T cell receptor beta chains originate from one sample sequenced in a study of blood T cell repertoires in COVID-19. Produced via immunoSEQ multiplex PCR; TCRdb's table is partial and in-frame only. Of 150,000 or so clones listed, 70% to 90% were seen once; the top ten hold about 6.3%. Sequenced input: PBMCs or T cells enriched from blood (not recorded which). All receptors come from a woman between 50 and 59 years old who had recovered from COVID-19.

The V gene is TRBV5-4, the J gene TRBJ2-5, with D possibly TRBD1 on 6 matching bases. In germline, CDR1 is SGHNT, CDR2 YYREEE (reference sequence). Trimming cost V 4 bases and J 5 bases, with 15 bases left between them. This CDR3 is built from 14 residues. CDR3 sequence reads: CASSPGQSFETQYF. DNA of the CDR3: TGTGCCAGCAGCCCCGGACAGTCGTTCGAGACCCAGTACTTC.

This chain links TRBV5-4 with TRBJ2-2, with D hard to call. The CDR3 sequence is 16 residues long. V shed 0 bases and J shed 5 bases, with 14 bases lying between them. The germline V gene has CDR1 SGHNT and CDR2 YYREEE (reference sequence). CDR3 sequence (DNA): TGTGCCAGCAGCTTGGCTCCTGTAGAAGTTACCGGGGAGCTGTTTTTT. It encodes CASSLAPVEVTGELFF.

This sequence joins TRBV9 and TRBJ1-3; 7 bases align to TRBD1. V was clipped by 3 bases and J by 0 bases; unmatched bases: 9. The germline gives CDR1 SGDLS, CDR2 YYNGEE. The CDR3 covers 17 residues. The CDR3 reads CASSASGTASSGNTIYF. The DNA of the CDR3 is TGTGCCAGCAGCGCATCCGGGACAGCGAGCTCTGGAAACACCATATATTTT.

This chain uses TRBV19 with TRBJ2-5; no reliable D call. V dropped 1 base and J dropped 7 bases, with 10 bases sitting between them. The CDR3 covers 13 residues. Germline loops: CDR1 LNHDA, CDR2 SQIVND (reference sequence). CDR3 nucleotide sequence: TGTGCCAGTAGTATAGTCGATCCGGGGACCCAGTACTTC. As protein: CASSIVDPGTQYF.

The chain combines TRBV4-1 with TRBJ2-5; D may be TRBD2 (7 bases). The CDR3 has 16 residues. CDR1 is MGHRA, CDR2 YSYEKL, per germline. Trimming removed 1 base at V and 5 bases at J, with 17 bases between. CDR3 DNA: TGCGCCAGCAGCCAAGGGGATTTAGGGGGGGCGGAGACCCAGTACTTC. Protein: CASSQGDLGGAETQYF.

Points on this clone: One junction end does not reproduce the germline sequence, and a read error may be involved. This chain uses TRBV11-2 with TRBJ2-3; tentative D call: TRBD1 (5 bases). The CDR3 spans 15 residues. Germline CDR1 reads SGHAT; CDR2 reads FQNNGV. CDR3 sequence reads: CASSSQGYSTDTQYF. In DNA, the CDR3 is TGTGCCAGCAGCTCTCAGGGTTACAGCACGGATACGCAGTATTTT.

The chain couples TRBV6-1 to TRBJ1-2; 8 nucleotides agree with TRBD1. J lost 4 bases, V lost 2 bases, and 18 bases had no gene match. The germline gives CDR1 MNHNS, CDR2 SASEGT. This CDR3 has 19 amino acids. CDR3 amino acids: CASSEMAQTGVTSIYGYTF. Written as DNA, the CDR3 is TGTGCCAGCAGTGAAATGGCCCAGACAGGGGTGACTTCCATCTATGGCTACACCTTC.

This clone was picked up one time. The V call is TRBV9, the J call TRBJ1-1; 9 nucleotides match TRBD1. CDR1 and CDR2 from the germline V gene are SGDLS and YYNGEE. The V gene end was trimmed by 0 bases and the J gene end by 10 bases; junction bases not matched to a gene: 7. This CDR3 is 14 amino acids long. CDR3 residues: CASSVDLQGAGAFF. DNA of the CDR3: TGTGCCAGCAGCGTAGATCTACAGGGGGCTGGAGCTTTCTTT. The full variable domain, in which reference TRBV9 and TRBJ1-1 provide the parts outside the CDR3, is DSGVTQTPKHLITATGQRVTLRCSPRSGDLSVYWYQQSLDQGLQFLIQYYNGEERAKGNILERFSAQQFPDLHSELNLSSLELGDSALYFCASSVDLQGAGAFFGQGTRLTVV.

V is TRBV28 and J is TRBJ2-4, with 11 bases that match TRBD2. Germline V gene lookup returns CDR1 MDHEN and CDR2 SYDVKM. The V gene end was trimmed by 3 bases and the J gene end by 1 base; junction bases not matched to a gene: 17. The CDR3 loop spans 21 amino acids. The CDR3 sequence is CASSFSLAGGRTSIAKNIQYF. The CDR3 coding sequence is TGTGCCAGCAGTTTTTCCCTAGCGGGGGGACGTACATCGATTGCCAAAAACATTCAGTACTTC.

A note on this clone: Distinct nucleotide sequences in the sample also encode this CDR3. The chain uses TRBV15 and TRBJ1-1; D remains unclear. Trimming took 3 bases from V and 1 from J, leaving 6 bases between them. The germline gives CDR1 LNHNV, CDR2 YYDKDF (reference sequence). The CDR3 spans 13 residues. In nucleotides, the CDR3 is TGTGCCACCAGCAGTACGGGGAACACTGAAGCTTTCTTT. Its translation is CATSSTGNTEAFF.

The chain uses TRBV4-2 and TRBJ1-1, with D possibly matching TRBD1 (6 bases). CDR1 is LGHNA, CDR2 YNFKEQ, per germline. The CDR3 spans 15 residues. V was shortened by 2 bases and J by 5 bases, with 15 bases between the two germline ends. The CDR3 DNA follows: TGTGCCAGCAGCCAACTTAGGGGGGGGAGAACTGAAGCTTTCTTT. Translated, it gives CASSQLRGGRTEAFF.

This rearrangement joins TRBV2 to TRBJ1-2, with 11 bases that match TRBD1. The CDR3 has 14 amino acids. V shed 7 bases, J shed 3 bases, and the junction held 4 bases outside the gene matches. Per the germline V gene, CDR1 is SNHLY and CDR2 is FYNNEI. The CDR3 loop reads CASTPGQGDYGYTF. Written as DNA, the CDR3 is TGTGCCAGCACCCCGGGACAGGGGGACTATGGCTACACCTTC.

This clone was counted a few times. The gene calls are TRBV3-1 (or the pseudogene TRBV3-2) and TRBJ2-7; TRBD1 might be the D (6 bases). The V gene's germline CDR1 is LGHDT and CDR2 YNNKEL (reference sequence). V was pared by 4 bases and J by 7 bases, with 17 bases between. This CDR3 is built from 14 residues. This CDR3 reads CASSPTRTAFEQYF. Here the CDR3 DNA reads TGTGCCAGCAGCCCAACTCGGACAGCCTTTGAGCAGTACTTC.

The chain joins TRBV5-6 to TRBJ2-7; D is unresolved. CDR1 SGHDT and CDR2 YYEEEE come from the germline V gene. There are 15 residues in the CDR3. V was trimmed by 0 bases and J by 2 bases, leaving 12 bases between them. The CDR3 loop reads CASSLVGGTPYEQYF. The CDR3 DNA reads as TGTGCCAGCAGCTTGGTAGGCGGCACCCCCTACGAGCAGTACTTC.

This chain uses TRBV7-9 with TRBJ1-2, with 8 bases that match TRBD1. Germline-derived CDR1 and CDR2 are SEHNR and FQNEAQ (reference sequence). V dropped 4 bases and J dropped 7; count of bases not matched to a gene: 11. The CDR3 contains 15 residues. CDR3: CASSSESWTGSGYTF. DNA for the CDR3: TGTGCCAGCAGCTCAGAATCCTGGACAGGGAGTGGCTACACCTTC.

The chain is built from TRBV7-9 and TRBJ1-1; D may be TRBD1 (5 bases). The CDR3 extends over 13 amino acids. Trimming stripped 7 bases from V and 1 base from J, with 10 bases between. The germline V gene has CDR1 SEHNR and CDR2 FQNEAQ (reference sequence). The CDR3 DNA reads TGTGCCAGCAAACGGACACCGAACACTGAAGCTTTCTTT. Its protein product is CASKRTPNTEAFF.

This clone was counted a single time. The chain joins TRBV19 to TRBJ2-3; TRBD2 aligns across 11 bases. V shed 5 bases, J shed 3 bases, and the junction held 13 bases outside the gene matches. In germline, CDR1 is LNHDA, CDR2 SQIVND (reference sequence). This CDR3 contains 18 residues. The CDR3 coding sequence is TGTGCCAGTAGTCCCGACTCTCTACTAGCGGGGGTAACAGATACGCAGTATTTT. Its translation is CASSPDSLLAGVTDTQYF.